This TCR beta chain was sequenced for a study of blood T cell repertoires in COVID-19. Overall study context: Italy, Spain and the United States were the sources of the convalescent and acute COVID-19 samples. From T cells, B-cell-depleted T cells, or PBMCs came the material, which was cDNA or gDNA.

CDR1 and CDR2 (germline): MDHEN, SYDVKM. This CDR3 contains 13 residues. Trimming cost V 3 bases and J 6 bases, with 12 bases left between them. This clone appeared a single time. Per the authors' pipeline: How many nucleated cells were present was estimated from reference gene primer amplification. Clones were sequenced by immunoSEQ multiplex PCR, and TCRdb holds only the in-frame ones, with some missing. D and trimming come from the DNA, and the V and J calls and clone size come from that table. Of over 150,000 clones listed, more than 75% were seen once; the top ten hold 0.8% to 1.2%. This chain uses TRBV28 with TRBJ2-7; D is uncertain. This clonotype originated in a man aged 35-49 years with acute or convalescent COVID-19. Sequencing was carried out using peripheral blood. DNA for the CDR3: TGTGCCAGCAGTTTCCCGGCCCTAGGCGAGCAGTACTTC. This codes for CASSFPALGEQYF.